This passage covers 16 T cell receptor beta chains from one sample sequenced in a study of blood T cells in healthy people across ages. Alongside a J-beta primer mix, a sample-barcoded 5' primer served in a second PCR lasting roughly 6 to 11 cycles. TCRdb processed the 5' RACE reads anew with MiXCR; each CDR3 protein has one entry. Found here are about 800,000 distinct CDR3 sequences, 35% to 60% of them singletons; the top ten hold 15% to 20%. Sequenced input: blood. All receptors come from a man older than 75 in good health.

CDR3 amino acids: CASSLAGASTQETQYF. For the CDR3, the DNA is TGCGCCAGCAGCTTGGCCGGGGCCAGTACTCAAGAGACCCAGTACTTC. The genes are TRBV5-1 and TRBJ2-5; D is possibly TRBD1 or TRBD2 (5 bases each). Looked up from germline, CDR1 is SGHRS and CDR2 is YFSETQ. This CDR3 has 16 amino acids. V dropped 0 bases and J dropped 2 bases, with 14 bases sitting between them.

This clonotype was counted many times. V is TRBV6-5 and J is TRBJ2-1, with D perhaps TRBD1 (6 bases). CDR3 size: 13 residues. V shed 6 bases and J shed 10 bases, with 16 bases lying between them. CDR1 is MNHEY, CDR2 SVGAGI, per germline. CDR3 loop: CASRRRRGGEQFF. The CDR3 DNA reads TGTGCCAGCAGGCGGAGAAGAGGGGGAGAGCAGTTCTTC.

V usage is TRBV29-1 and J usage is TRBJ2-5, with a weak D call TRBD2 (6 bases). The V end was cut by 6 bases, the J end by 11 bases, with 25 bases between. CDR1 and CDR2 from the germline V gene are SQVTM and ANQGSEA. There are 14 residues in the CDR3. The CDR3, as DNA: TGCAGCGTCCGAACGAGGGCGGGATACAATAAGCAGTACTTC. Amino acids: CSVRTRAGYNKQYF.

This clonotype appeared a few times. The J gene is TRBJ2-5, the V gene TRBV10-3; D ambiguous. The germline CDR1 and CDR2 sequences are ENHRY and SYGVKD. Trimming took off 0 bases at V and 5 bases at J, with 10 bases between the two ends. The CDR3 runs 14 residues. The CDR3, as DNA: TGTGCCATCAGTGAGTCTCCAGGCCCGGAGACCCAGTACTTC. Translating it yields CAISESPGPETQYF.

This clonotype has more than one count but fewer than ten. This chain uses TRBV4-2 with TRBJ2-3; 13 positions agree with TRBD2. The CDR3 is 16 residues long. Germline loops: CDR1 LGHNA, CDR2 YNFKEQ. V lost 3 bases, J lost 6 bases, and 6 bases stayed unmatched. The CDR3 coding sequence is TGTGCCAGCAGCCACGAAAGGACTAGCGGGAGTGATACGCAGTATTTT. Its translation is CASSHERTSGSDTQYF.

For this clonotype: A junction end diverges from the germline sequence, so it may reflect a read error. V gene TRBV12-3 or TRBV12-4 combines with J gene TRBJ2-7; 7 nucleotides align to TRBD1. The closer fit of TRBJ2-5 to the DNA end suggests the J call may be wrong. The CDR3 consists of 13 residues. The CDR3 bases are TGTGCCGGCAGTTTAGCCAGGGGGGAGACCCAGTACTTC. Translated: CAGSLARGETQYF.

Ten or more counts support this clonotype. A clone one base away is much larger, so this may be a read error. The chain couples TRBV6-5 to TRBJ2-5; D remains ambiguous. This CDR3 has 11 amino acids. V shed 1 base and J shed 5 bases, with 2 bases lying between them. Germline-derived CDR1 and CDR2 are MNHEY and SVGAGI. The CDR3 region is CASSYFETQYF. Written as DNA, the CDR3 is TGTGCCAGCAGTTACTTCGAGACCCAGTACTTC.

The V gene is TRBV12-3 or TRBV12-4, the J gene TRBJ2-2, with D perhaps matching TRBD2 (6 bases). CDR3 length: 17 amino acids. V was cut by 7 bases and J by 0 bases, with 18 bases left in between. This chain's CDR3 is CASTPHRLAANTGELFF. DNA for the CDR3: TGTGCCAGCACCCCCCATCGGTTAGCGGCGAACACCGGGGAGCTGTTTTTT.

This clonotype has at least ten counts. The CDR3 nucleotides are TGTGCCAGCTCACAAGATAACTATGGCTACACCTTC. Its translation: CASSQDNYGYTF. The genes are TRBV18 and TRBJ1-2; D ambiguous. CDR1 is KGHSH, CDR2 LQKENI, per germline. V was trimmed by 4 bases and J by 1 base, leaving 4 bases between them. The CDR3 runs 12 residues.

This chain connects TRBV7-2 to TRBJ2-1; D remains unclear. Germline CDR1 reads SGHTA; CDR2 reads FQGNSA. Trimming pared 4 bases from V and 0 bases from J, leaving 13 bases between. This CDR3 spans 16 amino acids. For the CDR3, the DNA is TGTGCCAGCAGCTCGCGTACAGCCCTCTCCTACAATGAGCAGTTCTTC. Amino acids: CASSSRTALSYNEQFF.

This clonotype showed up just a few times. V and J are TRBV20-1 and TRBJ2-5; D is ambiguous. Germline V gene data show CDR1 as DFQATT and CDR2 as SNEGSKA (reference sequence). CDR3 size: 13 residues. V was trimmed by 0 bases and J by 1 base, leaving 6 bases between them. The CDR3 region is CSARDDTQETQYF. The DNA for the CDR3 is TGCAGTGCTAGAGATGACACCCAAGAGACCCAGTACTTC.

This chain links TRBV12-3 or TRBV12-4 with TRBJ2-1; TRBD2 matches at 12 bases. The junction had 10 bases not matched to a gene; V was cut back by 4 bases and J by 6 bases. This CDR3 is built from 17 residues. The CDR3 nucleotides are TGTGCCAGCAGTTCCCGGACTAGCGGGATTGGAGTCAATGAGCAGTTCTTC. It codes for CASSSRTSGIGVNEQFF.

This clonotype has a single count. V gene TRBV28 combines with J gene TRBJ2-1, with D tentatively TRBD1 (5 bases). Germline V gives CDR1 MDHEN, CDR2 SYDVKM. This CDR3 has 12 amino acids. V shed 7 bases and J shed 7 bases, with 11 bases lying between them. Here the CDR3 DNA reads TGTGCCAGCACTTCAGGGTCGAATGAGCAGTTCTTC. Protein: CASTSGSNEQFF.

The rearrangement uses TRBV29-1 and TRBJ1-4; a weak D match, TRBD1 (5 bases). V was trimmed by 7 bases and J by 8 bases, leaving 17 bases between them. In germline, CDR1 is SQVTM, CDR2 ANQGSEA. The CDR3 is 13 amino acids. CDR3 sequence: CSATPGTGEKLFF. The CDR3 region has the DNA TGCAGCGCCACGCCCGGGACGGGGGAAAAACTGTTTTTT.

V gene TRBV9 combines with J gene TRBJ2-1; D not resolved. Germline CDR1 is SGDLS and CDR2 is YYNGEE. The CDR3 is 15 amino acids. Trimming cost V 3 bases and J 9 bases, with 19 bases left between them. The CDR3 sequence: CASSDRDYGSGEQFF. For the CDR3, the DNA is TGTGCCAGCAGCGACCGCGATTATGGCTCCGGTGAGCAGTTCTTC. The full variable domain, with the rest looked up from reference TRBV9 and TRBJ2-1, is DSGVTQTPKHLITATGQRVTLRCSPRSGDLSVYWYQQSLDQGLQFLIQYYNGEERAKGNILERFSAQQFPDLHSELNLSSLELGDSALYFCASSDRDYGSGEQFFGPGTRLTVL.

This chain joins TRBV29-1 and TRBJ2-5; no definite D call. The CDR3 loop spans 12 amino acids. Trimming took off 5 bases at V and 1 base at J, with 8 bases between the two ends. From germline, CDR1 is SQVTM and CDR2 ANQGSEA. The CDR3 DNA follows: TGCAGCGTTAGTGTCCTCCAAGAGACCCAGTACTTC. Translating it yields CSVSVLQETQYF.